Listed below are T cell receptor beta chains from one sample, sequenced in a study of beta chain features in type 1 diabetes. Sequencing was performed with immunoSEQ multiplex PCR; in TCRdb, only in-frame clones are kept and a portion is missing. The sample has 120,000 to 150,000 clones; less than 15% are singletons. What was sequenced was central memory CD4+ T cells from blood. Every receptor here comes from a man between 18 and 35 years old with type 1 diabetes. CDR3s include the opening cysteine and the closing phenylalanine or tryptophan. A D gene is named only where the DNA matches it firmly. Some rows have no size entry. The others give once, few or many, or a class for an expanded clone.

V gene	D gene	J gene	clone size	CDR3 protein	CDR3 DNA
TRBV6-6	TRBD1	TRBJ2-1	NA	CASSYERQGDNEQFF	TGTGCCAGCAGTTACGAGCGACAGGGGGACAATGAGCAGTTCTTC
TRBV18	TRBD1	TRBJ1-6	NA	CASSSTGGAGAYNSPLHF	TGTGCCAGCTCGAGCACAGGGGGCGCGGGGGCCTATAATTCACCCCTCCACTTT
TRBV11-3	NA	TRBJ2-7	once	CASSLGTSATYEQYF	TGTGCCAGCAGCCTCGGGACATCGGCTACCTACGAGCAGTACTTC
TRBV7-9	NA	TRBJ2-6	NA	CASRSLGGDSGANVLTF	TGTGCCAGCAGATCTCTAGGGGGTGACTCTGGGGCCAACGTCCTGACTTTC
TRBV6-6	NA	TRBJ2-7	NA	CASSRNRARAYEQYF	TGTGCCAGCAGTAGGAACAGGGCAAGGGCCTACGAGCAGTACTTC
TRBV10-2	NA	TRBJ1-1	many	CASSEEANTEAFF	TGCGCCAGCAGTGAGGAAGCGAACACTGAAGCTTTCTTT
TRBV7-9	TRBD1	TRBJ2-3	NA	CASPPGGRLTDTQYF	TGTGCCAGCCCCCCAGGGGGACGGCTCACAGATACGCAGTATTTT
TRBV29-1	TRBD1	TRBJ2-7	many	CSVVRTGGYEQYF	TGCAGCGTTGTGAGGACAGGGGGATACGAGCAGTACTTC
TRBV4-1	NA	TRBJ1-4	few	CASSQDPEERAVKLFF	TGCGCCAGCAGCCAAGATCCTGAGGAGAGGGCAGTAAAACTGTTTTTT
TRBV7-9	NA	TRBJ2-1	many	CASSLPPANEQFF	TGTGCCAGCAGCTTGCCTCCGGCCAATGAGCAGTTCTTC
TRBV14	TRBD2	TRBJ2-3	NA	CASSQPKTSGGADTQYF	TGTGCCAGCAGCCAGCCCAAGACTAGCGGGGGGGCTGATACGCAGTATTTT
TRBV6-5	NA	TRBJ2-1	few	CASTRSGEQFF	TGTGCCAGCACCCGGTCGGGTGAGCAGTTCTTC
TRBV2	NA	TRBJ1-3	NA	CASSASGAGNTIYF	TGTGCCAGCAGTGCTTCCGGGGCTGGAAACACCATATATTTT
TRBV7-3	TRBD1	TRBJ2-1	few	CASSSQPQGAREQFF	TGTGCCAGCAGCTCCCAACCACAGGGGGCGCGTGAGCAGTTCTTC
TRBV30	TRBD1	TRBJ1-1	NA	CASQQGVYTEAFF	TGTGCCTCACAACAGGGGGTCTACACTGAAGCTTTCTTT
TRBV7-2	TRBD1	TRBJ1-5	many	CASSWAGGSNQPQHF	TGTGCCAGCAGCTGGGCAGGGGGAAGCAATCAGCCCCAGCATTTT
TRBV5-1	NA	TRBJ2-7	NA	CASSGDSQSQQYF	TGCGCCAGCAGCGGGGACTCCCAGAGTCAGCAGTACTTC
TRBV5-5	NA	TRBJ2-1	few	CASSPGPGLIYEQFF	TGTGCCAGCAGCCCGGGACCGGGGTTGATCTATGAGCAGTTCTTC
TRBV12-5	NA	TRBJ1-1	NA	CASEQGMNTEAFF	TGTGCTAGTGAGCAGGGGATGAACACTGAAGCTTTCTTT
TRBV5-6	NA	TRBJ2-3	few	CASSSRASTDTQYF	TGTGCCAGCAGCTCGAGAGCTAGCACAGATACGCAGTATTTT
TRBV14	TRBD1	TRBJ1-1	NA	CASSRGQHTYTEAFF	TGTGCCAGCAGCCGGGGACAGCACACTTACACTGAAGCTTTCTTT
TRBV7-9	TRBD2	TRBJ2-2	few	CASSLAGGTGELFF	TGTGCCAGCAGCTTGGCGGGGGGCACCGGGGAGCTGTTTTTT
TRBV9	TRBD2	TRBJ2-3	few	CASSVATRGGHTDTQYF	TGTGCCAGCAGCGTAGCTACCCGCGGGGGGCACACAGATACGCAGTATTTT
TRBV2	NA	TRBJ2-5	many	CASSEWATGQETQYF	TGTGCCAGCAGTGAATGGGCGACAGGACAAGAGACCCAGTACTTC
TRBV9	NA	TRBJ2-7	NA	CASSPLDRGSNEQYF	TGTGCCAGCAGCCCTTTAGACCGGGGGTCGAACGAGCAGTACTTC